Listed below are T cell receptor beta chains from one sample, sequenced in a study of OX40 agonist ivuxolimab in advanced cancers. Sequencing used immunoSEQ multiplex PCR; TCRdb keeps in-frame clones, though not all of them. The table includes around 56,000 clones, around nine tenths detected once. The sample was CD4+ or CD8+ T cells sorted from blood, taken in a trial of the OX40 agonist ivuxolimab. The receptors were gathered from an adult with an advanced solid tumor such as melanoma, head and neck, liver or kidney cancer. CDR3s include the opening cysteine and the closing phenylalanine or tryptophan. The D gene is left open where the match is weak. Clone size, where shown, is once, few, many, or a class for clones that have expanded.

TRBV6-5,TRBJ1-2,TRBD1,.,CASSYQQGYGYTF,TGTGCCAGCAGTTACCAACAGGGGTATGGCTACACCTTC
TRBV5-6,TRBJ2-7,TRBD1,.,CASSTGTGASSEQYF,TGTGCCAGCAGCACCGGGACAGGAGCCTCCTCCGAGCAGTACTTC
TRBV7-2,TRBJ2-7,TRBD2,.,CASSVKAASGTPEQYF,TGTGCCAGCAGCGTAAAAGCGGCTAGCGGGACTCCTGAGCAGTACTTC
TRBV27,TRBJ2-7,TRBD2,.,CASSLDAGDYEQYF,TGTGCCAGCAGTTTGGACGCGGGGGATTACGAGCAGTACTTC
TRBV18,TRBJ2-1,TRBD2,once,CASSSPPSGSYNEQFF,TGTGCCAGCTCATCCCCTCCTAGCGGGTCCTACAATGAGCAGTTCTTC
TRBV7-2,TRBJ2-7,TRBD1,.,CASSLEVGQGSYEQYF,TGTGCCAGCAGCTTAGAGGTAGGACAGGGGTCCTACGAGCAGTACTTC
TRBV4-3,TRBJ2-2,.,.,CASSQELITGELFF,TGCGCCAGCAGCCAAGAACTTATAACCGGGGAGCTGTTTTTT
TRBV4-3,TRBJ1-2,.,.,CASSQDIGGKFSSGYTF,TGCGCCAGCAGCCAAGATATCGGGGGAAAGTTTTCTAGTGGCTACACCTTC
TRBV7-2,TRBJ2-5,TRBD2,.,CASSPQVVLAGGETQYF,TGTGCCAGCAGCCCTCAGGTAGTACTAGCGGGAGGAGAGACCCAGTACTTC
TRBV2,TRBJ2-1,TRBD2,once,CASSPLGSGTYNEQFF,TGTGCCAGCAGTCCCCTGGGGAGCGGGACCTACAATGAGCAGTTCTTC
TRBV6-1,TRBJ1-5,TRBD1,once,CASSDPFGTGGKTSNQPQHF,TGTGCCAGCAGTGACCCCTTCGGGACAGGGGGAAAAACTAGCAATCAGCCCCAGCATTTT
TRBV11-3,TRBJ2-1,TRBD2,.,CASSLGGGLAGEQFF,TGTGCCAGCAGCTTAGGTGGGGGACTAGCGGGAGAGCAGTTCTTC
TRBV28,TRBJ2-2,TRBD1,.,CASSRTGGVRELFF,TGTGCCAGCAGTAGGACAGGGGGGGTTCGGGAGCTGTTTTTT
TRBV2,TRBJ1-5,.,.,CARAVLENKEGFF,TGTGCCAGAGCAGTACTTGAGAACAAAGAGGGATTCTTT
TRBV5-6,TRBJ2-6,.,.,CASSLDYSGANVLTF,TGTGCCAGCAGCTTGGATTATTCTGGGGCCAACGTCCTGACTTTC
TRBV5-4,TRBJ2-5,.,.,CASSKEGQLRVETQYF,TGTGCCAGCAGCAAGGAGGGGCAACTAAGAGTAGAGACCCAGTACTTC
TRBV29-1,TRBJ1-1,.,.,CSVPGRGGTEAFF,TGCAGCGTTCCAGGGAGAGGTGGCACTGAAGCTTTCTTT
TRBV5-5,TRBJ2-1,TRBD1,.,CASSSAGGFYNEQFF,TGTGCCAGCAGCTCGGCAGGGGGCTTCTACAATGAGCAGTTCTTC
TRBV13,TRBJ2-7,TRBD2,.,CASSRLAGSYEQYF,TGTGCCAGCAGCAGACTAGCGGGCTCCTACGAGCAGTACTTC
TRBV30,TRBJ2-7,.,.,CAWSAEAGDAYEQYF,TGTGCCTGGAGTGCAGAGGCAGGGGACGCCTACGAGCAGTACTTC
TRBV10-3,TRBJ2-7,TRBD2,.,CAISEGGGYEQYF,TGTGCCATCAGTGAGGGCGGGGGCTACGAGCAGTACTTC
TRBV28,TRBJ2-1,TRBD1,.,CASRPGDRDFDEQFF,TGTGCCAGCAGGCCGGGGGACAGGGACTTTGATGAGCAGTTCTTC
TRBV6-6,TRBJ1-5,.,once,CASRSYSNQPQHF,TGTGCCAGCCGGAGTTATAGCAATCAGCCCCAGCATTTT
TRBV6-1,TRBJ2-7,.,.,CASSDVRDISYEQYF,TGTGCCAGCAGTGACGTCCGGGACATTTCCTACGAGCAGTACTTC
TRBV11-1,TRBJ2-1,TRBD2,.,CASSTRTSINEQFF,TGTGCCAGCAGCACCAGGACTAGCATAAATGAGCAGTTCTTC
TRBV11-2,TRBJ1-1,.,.,CASSFSFGVRNTEAFF,TGTGCCAGCAGCTTTTCCTTCGGGGTAAGGAACACTGAAGCTTTCTTT
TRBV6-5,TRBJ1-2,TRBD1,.,CASSTGGRGYTF,TGTGCCAGCAGTACAGGGGGCCGGGGCTACACCTTC
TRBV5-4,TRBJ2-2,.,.,CASSYRNTGELFF,TGTGCCAGCAGCTACAGGAACACCGGGGAGCTGTTTTTT